Included here is one T cell receptor (beta chain) sequence, with context. Original data processing: Nucleated cell number was recorded as an estimate derived from reference gene primer amplification. Using immunoSEQ multiplex PCR, the repertoire was profiled, and TCRdb retains in-frame clones only, with some absent. From that table come the V and J calls and clone size; the DNA was used to work out D and trimming. The sample comprises approximately 220,000 clones, over 80% of which are singletons, and around 2.6% rests with the top ten. The sample comes from a study of blood T cell repertoires in COVID-19. The CDR3 spans 13 residues. V was pared by 5 bases and J by 2 bases, with 9 bases between. Germline assignment: CDR1 LNHDA and CDR2 SQIVND (reference sequence).

This receptor was identified in a woman aged 25 to 39 with acute COVID-19. V gene TRBV19 combines with J gene TRBJ1-1; a possible D gene is TRBD1 (5 bases). Source material: PBMCs or T cells enriched from blood (not recorded which). The CDR3: CASSPQGNTEAFF. The CDR3 nucleotides read TGTGCCAGTAGTCCTCAGGGCAACACTGAAGCTTTCTTT.